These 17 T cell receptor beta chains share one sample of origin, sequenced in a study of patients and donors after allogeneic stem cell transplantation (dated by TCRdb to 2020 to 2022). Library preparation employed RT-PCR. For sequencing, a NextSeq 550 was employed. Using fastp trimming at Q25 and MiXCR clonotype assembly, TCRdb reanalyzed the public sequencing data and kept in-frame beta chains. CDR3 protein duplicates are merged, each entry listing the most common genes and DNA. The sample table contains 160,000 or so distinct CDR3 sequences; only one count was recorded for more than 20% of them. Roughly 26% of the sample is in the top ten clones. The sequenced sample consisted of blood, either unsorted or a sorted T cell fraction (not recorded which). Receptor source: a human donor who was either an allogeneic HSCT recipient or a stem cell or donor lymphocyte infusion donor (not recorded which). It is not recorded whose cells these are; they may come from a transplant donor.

The CDR3 reads CASSTTGMANEKLFF. The CDR3 coding sequence is TGTGCCAGCAGCACAACAGGCATGGCTAATGAAAAACTGTTTTTT. The chain joins TRBV7-2 to TRBJ1-4; tentatively, D is TRBD1 (5 bases). Trimming stripped 5 bases from V and 3 bases from J, with 13 bases between. The CDR3 loop spans 15 amino acids. Germline CDR1 SGHTA, CDR2 FQGNSA. Variable domain in full (rest from reference TRBV7-2 and TRBJ1-4): GAGVSQSPSNKVTEKGKDVELRCDPISGHTALYWYRQSLGQGLEFLIYFQGNSAPDKSGLPSDRFSAERTGGSVSTLTIQRTQQEDSAVYLCASSTTGMANEKLFFGSGTQLSVL.

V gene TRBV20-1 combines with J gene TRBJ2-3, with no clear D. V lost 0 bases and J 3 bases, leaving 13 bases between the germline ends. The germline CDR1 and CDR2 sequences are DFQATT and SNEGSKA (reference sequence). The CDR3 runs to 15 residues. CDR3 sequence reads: CSARDLQANTDTQYF. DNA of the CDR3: TGCAGTGCTAGAGATCTGCAGGCGAATACAGATACGCAGTATTTT.

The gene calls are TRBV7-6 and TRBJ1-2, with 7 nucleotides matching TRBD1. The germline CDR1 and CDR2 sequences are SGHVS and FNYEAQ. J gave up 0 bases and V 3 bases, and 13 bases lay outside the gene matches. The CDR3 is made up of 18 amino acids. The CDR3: CASSLSPGQRPSNYGYTF. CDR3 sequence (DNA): TGTGCCAGCAGCTTGTCACCGGGACAGCGCCCTTCTAACTATGGCTACACCTTC.

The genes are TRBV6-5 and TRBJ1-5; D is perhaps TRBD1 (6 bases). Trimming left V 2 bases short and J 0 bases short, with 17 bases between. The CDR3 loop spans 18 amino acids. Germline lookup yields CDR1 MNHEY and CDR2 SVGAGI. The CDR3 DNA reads TGTGCCAGCAGTTACACGGGGGCAGCAAACGTTAGCAATCAGCCCCAGCATTTT. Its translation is CASSYTGAANVSNQPQHF.

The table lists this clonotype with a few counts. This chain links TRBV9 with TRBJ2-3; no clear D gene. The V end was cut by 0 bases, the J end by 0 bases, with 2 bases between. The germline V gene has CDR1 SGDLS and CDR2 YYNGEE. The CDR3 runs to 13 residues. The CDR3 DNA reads TGTGCCAGCAGCGTAGCTAGCACAGATACGCAGTATTTT. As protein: CASSVASTDTQYF.

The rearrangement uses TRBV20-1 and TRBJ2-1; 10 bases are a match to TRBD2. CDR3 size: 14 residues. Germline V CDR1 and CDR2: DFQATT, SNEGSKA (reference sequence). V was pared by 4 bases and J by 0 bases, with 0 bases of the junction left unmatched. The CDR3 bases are TGCAGTGCTACTAGCGGGAGCTCCTACAATGAGCAGTTCTTC. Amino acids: CSATSGSSYNEQFF.

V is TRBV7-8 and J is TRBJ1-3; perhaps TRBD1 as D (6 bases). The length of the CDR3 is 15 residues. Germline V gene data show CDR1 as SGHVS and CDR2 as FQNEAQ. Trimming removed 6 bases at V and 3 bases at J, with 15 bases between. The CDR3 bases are TGTGCCAGCAGACAAGAGGGGGTATTTGGAAACACCATATATTTT. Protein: CASRQEGVFGNTIYF.

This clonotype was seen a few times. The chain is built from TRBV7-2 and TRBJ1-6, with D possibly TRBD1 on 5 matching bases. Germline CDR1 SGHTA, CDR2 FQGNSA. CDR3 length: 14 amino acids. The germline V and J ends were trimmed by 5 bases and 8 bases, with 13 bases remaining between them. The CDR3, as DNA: TGTGCCAGCAGCCTTATGGGAGGGGATTCACCCCTCCACTTT. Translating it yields CASSLMGGDSPLHF.

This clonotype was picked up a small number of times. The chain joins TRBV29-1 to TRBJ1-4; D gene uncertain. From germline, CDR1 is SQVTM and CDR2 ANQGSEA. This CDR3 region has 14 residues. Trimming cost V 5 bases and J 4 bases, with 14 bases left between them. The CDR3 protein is CSVLDGTLNEKLFF. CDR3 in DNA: TGCAGCGTTCTGGACGGAACTCTTAATGAAAAACTGTTTTTT.

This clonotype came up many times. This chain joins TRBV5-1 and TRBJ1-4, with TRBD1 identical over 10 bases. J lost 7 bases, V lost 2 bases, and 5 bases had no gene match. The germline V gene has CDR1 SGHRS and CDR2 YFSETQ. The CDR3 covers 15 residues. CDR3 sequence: CASSFRQGASEKLFF. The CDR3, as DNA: TGCGCCAGCAGCTTCCGACAGGGGGCAAGTGAAAAACTGTTTTTT.

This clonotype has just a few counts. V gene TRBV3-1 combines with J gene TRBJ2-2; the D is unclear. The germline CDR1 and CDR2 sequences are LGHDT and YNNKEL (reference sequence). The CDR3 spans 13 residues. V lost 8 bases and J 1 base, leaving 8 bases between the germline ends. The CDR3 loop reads CASCGLNTGELFF. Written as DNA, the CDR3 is TGTGCCAGCTGTGGGTTGAACACCGGGGAGCTGTTTTTT.

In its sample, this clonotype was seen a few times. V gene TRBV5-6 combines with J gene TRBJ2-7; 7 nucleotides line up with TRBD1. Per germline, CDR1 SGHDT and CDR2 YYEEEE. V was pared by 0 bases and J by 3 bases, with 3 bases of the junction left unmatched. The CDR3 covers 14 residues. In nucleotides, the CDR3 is TGTGCCAGCAGCTTGGTCAACAGGGGCTACGAGCAGTACTTC. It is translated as CASSLVNRGYEQYF.

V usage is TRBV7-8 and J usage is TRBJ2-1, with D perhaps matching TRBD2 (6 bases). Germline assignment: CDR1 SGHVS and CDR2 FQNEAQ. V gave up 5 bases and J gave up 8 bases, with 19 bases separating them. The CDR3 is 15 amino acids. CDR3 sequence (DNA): TGTGCCAGCAGCCCGCGGGGATTCGTAGTAGATGAGCAGTTCTTC. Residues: CASSPRGFVVDEQFF.

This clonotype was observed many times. In DNA form, the CDR3 reads TGTGCCAGCAGTCACGCCCGGGGTAAGAGGGACGATTCACCCCTCCACTTT. Translating gives CASSHARGKRDDSPLHF. J is TRBJ1-6 and V is TRBV6-5; D may be TRBD1 (5 bases). V was clipped by 5 bases and J by 8 bases, with 22 bases between them. The length of the CDR3 is 17 residues. CDR1 is MNHEY, CDR2 SVGAGI, per germline.

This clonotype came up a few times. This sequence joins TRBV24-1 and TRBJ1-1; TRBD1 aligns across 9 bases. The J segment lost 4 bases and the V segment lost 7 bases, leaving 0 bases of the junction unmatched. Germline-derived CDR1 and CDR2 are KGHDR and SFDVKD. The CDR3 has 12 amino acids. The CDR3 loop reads CATRDRGTEAFF. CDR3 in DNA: TGTGCCACCAGGGACAGGGGCACTGAAGCTTTCTTT.

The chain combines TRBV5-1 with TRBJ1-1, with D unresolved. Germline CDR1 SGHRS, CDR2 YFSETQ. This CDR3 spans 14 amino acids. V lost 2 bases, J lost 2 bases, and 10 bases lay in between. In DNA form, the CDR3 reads TGCGCCAGCAGCTTAGAACAGAGAAACACTGAAGCTTTCTTT. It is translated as CASSLEQRNTEAFF.

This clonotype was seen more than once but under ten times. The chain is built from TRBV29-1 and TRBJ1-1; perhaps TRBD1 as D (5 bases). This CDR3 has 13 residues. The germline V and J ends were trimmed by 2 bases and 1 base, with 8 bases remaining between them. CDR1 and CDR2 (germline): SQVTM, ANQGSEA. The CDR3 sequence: CSVEQGWNTEAFF. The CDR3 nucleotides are TGCAGCGTTGAACAGGGCTGGAACACTGAAGCTTTCTTT.